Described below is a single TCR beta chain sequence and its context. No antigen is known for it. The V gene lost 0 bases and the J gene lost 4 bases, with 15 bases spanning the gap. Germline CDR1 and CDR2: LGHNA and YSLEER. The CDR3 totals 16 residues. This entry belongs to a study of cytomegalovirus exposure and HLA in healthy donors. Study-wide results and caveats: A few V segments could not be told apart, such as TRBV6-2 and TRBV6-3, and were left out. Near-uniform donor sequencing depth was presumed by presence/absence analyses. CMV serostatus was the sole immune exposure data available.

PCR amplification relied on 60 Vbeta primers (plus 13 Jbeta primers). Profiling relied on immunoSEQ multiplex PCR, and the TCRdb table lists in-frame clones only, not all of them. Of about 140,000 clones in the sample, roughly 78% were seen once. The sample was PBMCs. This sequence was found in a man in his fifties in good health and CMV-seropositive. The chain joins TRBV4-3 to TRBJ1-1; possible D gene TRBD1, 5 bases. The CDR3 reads CASSQDQGAYGTEAFF. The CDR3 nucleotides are TGCGCCAGCAGCCAAGATCAAGGGGCGTACGGCACTGAAGCTTTCTTT.